These 15 T cell receptor beta chains were all obtained from the same sample, sequenced in a study of T cell clonality in common variable immunodeficiency (dated by TCRdb to about 2015). For these receptors, no antigen is known. General findings and caveats noted by the study authors: Reportedly, TCRbeta sequences from CVID had fewer deletions and N-nucleotide insertions, and highly modified clones with 13 or more V deletions were absent from CVID.

The library was built by means of the immunoSEQ multiplex PCR assay. TCRdb mirrors the immuneACCESS table, restricted to in-frame sequences. Some clones are absent from its copies; in checked studies, under half trace to an unresolved V gene, and the reason for the others is unknown. The sample features around 42,000 clones, and none is a singleton. Roughly 6% of the sample rests with the top ten. Sequenced sample: peripheral blood mononuclear cells. The origin of the receptors is a human donor with common variable immunodeficiency.

There are many counts of this clone. The read terminates 3 residues before the CDR3 end, so the remaining end is supplied by the germline J gene. The rearrangement links TRBV9 to TRBJ2-3, with TRBD1 matching 8 bases. CDR1 and CDR2 (germline): SGDLS, YYNGEE. With V trimmed by 3 bases and J by 5 bases, 2 bases remained unmatched. The CDR3 is 13 amino acids. The CDR3 loop reads CASSDGQGDTQYF. The sequenced part of the CDR3 DNA is TGTGCCAGCAGCGACGGACAGGGAGATACG.

This clone has at least ten counts. The CDR3 end lies 3 residues beyond the end of the read and is filled in from the germline J gene. The rearrangement joins TRBV19 to TRBJ2-1; no clear D gene. Trimming removed 1 base at V and 6 bases at J, with 4 bases between. CDR3 length: 12 amino acids. Germline loops: CDR1 LNHDA, CDR2 SQIVND (reference sequence). The sequenced CDR3 bases are TGTGCCAGTAGTATAGCAGGCAATGAG. It encodes CASSIAGNE. The complete CDR3 protein is CASSIAGNEQFF.

This clone was counted many times. The sequenced fragment ends 3 residues before the CDR3 boundary, so the rest is inferred from the germline J gene. The chain carries TRBV5-4 and TRBJ1-6; 9 positions agree with TRBD1. The CDR3 extends over 16 amino acids. CDR1 and CDR2 (germline): SGHNT, YYREEE (reference sequence). The V segment lost 4 bases and the J segment 2 bases; nucleotides outside the gene matches: 4. CDR3 protein: CASSMGQGTYNSPLHF. The CDR3 DNA, read in part, is TGTGCCAGCAGCATGGGACAGGGCACCTATAATTCACCC.

In its sample, this clone was seen a few times. The CDR3 is cut off 3 residues early in the read; its end comes from the germline J gene. This chain connects TRBV11-2 to TRBJ2-7, with a possible D match to TRBD1 (5 bases). V shed 3 bases and J shed 3 bases, with 15 bases lying between them. CDR3 length: 15 residues. Per the germline V gene, CDR1 is SGHAT and CDR2 is FQNNGV. The CDR3 bases that were read are TGTGCCAGCAGCTTGATAACAGGTTTCAGCTACGAG. Its protein product is CASSLITGFSYE. The CDR3 in full is CASSLITGFSYEQYF.

With regard to this clone: The read finishes 3 residues shy of the CDR3 end, and the germline J gene is used to complete it. This chain uses TRBV19 with TRBJ2-7; a weak D match, TRBD1 (6 bases). V was clipped by 6 bases and J by 0 bases, with 12 bases between them. This CDR3 has 14 residues. Germline V lookup: CDR1 LNHDA, CDR2 SQIVND (reference sequence). The CDR3 bases that were read are TGTGCCAGTAGGAGTCAGGGGATCTCCTACGAG. This translates into CASRSQGISYE. In full, the CDR3 reads CASRSQGISYEQYF.

This clone is labeled hyperexpanded. Read coverage stops 3 residues before the CDR3 terminus; the germline J gene supplies the remainder. The chain couples TRBV12-3 or TRBV12-4 to TRBJ2-1; D call uncertain. This CDR3 region has 12 residues. V lost 5 bases to trimming and J lost 4 bases, with 6 bases between them. The CDR3 bases that were read are TGTGCCAGCAGTGTCCCATACAATGAG. As protein: CASSVPYNE. The complete CDR3 protein is CASSVPYNEQFF.

A remark on this clone: The read terminates 3 residues ahead of where the CDR3 ends, so the germline J gene completes it. This chain uses TRBV7-8 with TRBJ1-1; 7 nucleotides align to TRBD1. CDR3 size: 13 residues. Germline CDR1 and CDR2: SGHVS and FQNEAQ. Trimming removed 5 bases from V and 5 bases from J; junction bases left unmatched: 5. The CDR3 reads CASSLDRVTEAFF. CDR3 bases read: TGTGCCAGCAGCCTAGACAGGGTGACTGAA.

This clone was counted at least ten times. The CDR3 end is not reached by the read, which stops 3 residues before it; the germline J gene fills it in. This rearrangement joins TRBV6-2 or TRBV6-3 to TRBJ2-1, with D perhaps TRBD2 (5 bases). There are 16 residues in the CDR3. CDR1 is MNHEY, CDR2 SVGEGT, per germline. V lost 6 bases to trimming and J lost 2 bases, with 17 bases between them. CDR3 residues: CASSSDSGSTYNEQFF. Incomplete CDR3 DNA: TGTGCCAGCAGCAGTGATTCGGGGTCTACCTACAATGAG.

This clone was recorded a few times. The CDR3 bases that were read are TGCAGCGTTCAGGACGATAGGGGGTACGAG. Its translation: CSVQDDRGYE. The entire CDR3 protein is CSVQDDRGYEQYF. This chain links TRBV29-1 with TRBJ2-7; possibly TRBD1 for D (6 bases). The read halts 3 residues ahead of the CDR3 end, with the missing end drawn from the germline J gene. In germline, CDR1 is SQVTM, CDR2 ANQGSEA. The CDR3 sequence is 13 residues long. With 5 bases removed from V and 4 bases from J, the gap between germline ends came to 15 bases.

This clone was observed a handful of times. The sequenced fragment ends 3 residues before the CDR3 boundary, so the rest is inferred from the germline J gene. The chain recombines TRBV13 with TRBJ1-2; tentative D call: TRBD1 (5 bases). Germline CDR1 PRHDT, CDR2 FYEKMQ (reference sequence). V lost 1 base, J lost 3 bases, and 6 bases lay in between. There are 13 residues in the CDR3. The CDR3 loop reads CASSLAGYYGYTF. CDR3 bases read: TGTGCCAGCAGCTTAGCAGGGTACTATGGC.

This clone was detected only a few times. The CDR3 is cut off 3 residues early in the read; its end comes from the germline J gene. V usage is TRBV20-1 and J usage is TRBJ2-5; D is possibly TRBD1 (5 bases). Trimming removed 2 bases from V and 5 bases from J, with 12 bases in between. CDR3 size: 13 residues. CDR1 DFQATT and CDR2 SNEGSKA come from the germline V gene (reference sequence). CDR3 residues: CSARIRVGETQYF. The DNA read from the CDR3 is TGCAGTGCTAGAATCAGGGTGGGGGAGACC.

This clone was observed many times. The read ends 3 residues before the CDR3 terminus; that terminus is restored from the germline J gene. The rearrangement links TRBV5-1 to TRBJ1-6; 10 bases map to TRBD1. Germline loops: CDR1 SGHRS, CDR2 YFSETQ. This CDR3 region has 15 residues. With 4 bases clipped from V and 8 bases from J, the junction kept 6 bases outside the gene matches. The CDR3 protein is CASSLVGTGDSPLHF. The sequenced CDR3 bases are TGCGCCAGCAGCCTCGTTGGGACAGGGGATTCACCC.

This clone was observed a handful of times. The CDR3 end lies 3 residues beyond the end of the read and is filled in from the germline J gene. The chain has TRBV7-6 and TRBJ2-5; D is unclear. Germline CDR1 SGHVS, CDR2 FNYEAQ. V dropped 2 bases and J dropped 5 bases, with 12 bases sitting between them. CDR3 length equals 14 residues. CDR3 in amino acids: CASSLIQAVETQYF. CDR3 DNA (partial): TGTGCCAGCAGCTTAATCCAGGCTGTGGAGACC.

This clone was detected only a few times. The missing CDR3 end, 3 residues past where the read stops, is filled in from the germline J gene. The J gene is TRBJ2-2, the V gene TRBV30; D is perhaps TRBD1 (6 bases). Germline values: CDR1 GTSNPN, CDR2 SVGIG (reference sequence). V shed 7 bases and J shed 6 bases, with 12 bases lying between them. The CDR3 is 12 amino acids. CDR3 bases read: TGTGCCTTTGGACCAGGGGCCGGGGAG. Its translation is CAFGPGAGE. In full, the CDR3 reads CAFGPGAGELFF.

CDR3 bases read: TGTGCCAGCAGCCCAGGGGGACAGCTCTACAATGAG. Amino acid sequence: CASSPGGQLYNE. The complete CDR3 protein is CASSPGGQLYNEQFF. The chain combines TRBV7-2 with TRBJ2-1; 7 nucleotides align to TRBD1. With the read ending 3 residues before the CDR3 end, the germline J gene is used to fill in that end. J gave up 3 bases and V 5 bases, and 7 bases lay outside the gene matches. CDR1 and CDR2 from the germline V gene are SGHTA and FQGNSA. The CDR3 consists of 15 residues.